Here is one T cell receptor beta chain with its context. Its antigen is currently unknown. These donors, healthy bone marrow donors, were studied. This specimen comes from a study of cytomegalovirus exposure and HLA in healthy donors. The CDR3 covers 16 residues. The V gene end was trimmed by 3 bases and the J gene end by 4 bases; junction bases not matched to a gene: 10. Per the germline V gene, CDR1 is GTSNPN and CDR2 is SVGIG (reference sequence). Researchers ran the PCR with 60 Vbeta and 13 Jbeta primers. TCRdb keeps only in-frame clones here, not all; method: immunoSEQ multiplex PCR. This sample has about 110,000 clones, with about 80% found just once. Whole-study findings and limits: In a later analysis, DRB1 alleles had the most associated TCRs; HLA-C alleles the fewest. Later analysis associated a missense DCLRE1C variant with TCR beta V- and J-gene trimming. Later analysis revealed greater clonal expansion in HLA-associated TCR beta chains than in equally common others.

The source is a woman aged 18-30 years in good health and CMV-seropositive. The V and J genes are TRBV30 and TRBJ2-1; TRBD2 matches at 9 bases. Sequencing input: PBMCs. CDR3 protein: CAWSPWVAGEYNEQFF. For the CDR3, the DNA is TGTGCCTGGAGCCCCTGGGTAGCGGGAGAATACAATGAGCAGTTCTTC.